The 3 T cell receptor beta chains given below trace back to one sample, sequenced in a study of blood T cells in healthy people across ages. A sample-barcoded 5' primer and a J-beta primer mix were used in a second PCR of about 7 to 12 cycles. MiXCR was run by TCRdb on the 5' RACE reads, yielding one entry per CDR3 protein. Seen here are roughly 1.4 million distinct CDR3 sequences, 55% to 75% observed once, and the top ten hold 5% to 7%. Material: blood. These receptors were taken from a young man in good health.

There are a few counts of this clonotype. This chain uses TRBV7-9 with TRBJ1-1, with D unresolved. The V and J ends lost 1 base and 8 bases respectively, with 8 bases between them. From germline, CDR1 is SEHNR and CDR2 FQNEAQ (reference sequence). The CDR3 extends over 12 amino acids. CDR3 DNA sequence: TGTGCCAGCAGCTTAGGGTCAGCCGAAGCTTTCTTT. It yields the protein CASSLGSAEAFF. Supplemented by reference TRBV7-9 and TRBJ1-1, the full variable domain reads DTGVSQNPRHKITKRGQNVTFRCDPISEHNRLYWYRQTLGQGPEFLTYFQNEAQLEKSRLLSDRFSAERPKGSFSTLEIQRTEQGDSAMYLCASSLGSAEAFFGQGTRLTVV.

This chain links TRBV14 with TRBJ2-4; 11 nucleotides align to TRBD2. The CDR3 extends over 15 amino acids. J was trimmed by 13 bases and V by 1 base; bases with no gene match: 9. Germline V gene sequence: CDR1 SGHDN, CDR2 FVKESK. The CDR3 protein is CASSQGLAGRGEQYF. The CDR3 region has the DNA TGTGCCAGCAGCCAAGGACTAGCGGGACGGGGGGAGCAGTACTTC.

The V and J genes are TRBV7-8 and TRBJ1-2, with 8 bases lining up with TRBD1. Germline V gives CDR1 SGHVS, CDR2 FQNEAQ. This CDR3 region has 16 residues. Losses at the gene ends were 4 bases for V and 4 bases for J; bases not matched to a gene: 11. CDR3 sequence reads: CASSSRDRGQLYGYTF. The CDR3 region has the DNA TGTGCCAGCAGCTCCCGAGACAGGGGACAGCTCTATGGCTACACCTTC.